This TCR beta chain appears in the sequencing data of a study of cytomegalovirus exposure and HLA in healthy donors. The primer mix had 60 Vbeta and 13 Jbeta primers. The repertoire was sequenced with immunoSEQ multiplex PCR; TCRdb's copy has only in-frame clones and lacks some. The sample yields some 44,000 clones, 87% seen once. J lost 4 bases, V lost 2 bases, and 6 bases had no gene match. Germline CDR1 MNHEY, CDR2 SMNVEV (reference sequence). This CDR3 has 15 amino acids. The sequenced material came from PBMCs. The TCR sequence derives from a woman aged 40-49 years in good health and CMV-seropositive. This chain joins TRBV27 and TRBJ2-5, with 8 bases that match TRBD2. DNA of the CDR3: TGTGCCAGCAGTTTAAACGGACTAGCAGTAGAGACCCAGTACTTC. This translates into CASSLNGLAVETQYF.